The 15 T cell receptor beta chains presented below share a single source sample, sequenced in a study of blood T cell repertoires in COVID-19. The table came from immunoSEQ multiplex PCR; TCRdb's copy has only in-frame clones and leaves some out. The profile covers about 14,000 clones, with less than 95% appearing a single time and over 8% taken by the ten largest. The sequenced sample was peripheral blood. The receptors shown here come from a human donor in a cohort sampled during active COVID-19.

The chain employs TRBV19 and TRBJ2-2, with D possibly being TRBD2 (6 bases). The ends were cut back, 3 bases at V and 5 bases at J, with 13 bases in the middle. Per the germline V gene, CDR1 is LNHDA and CDR2 is SQIVND (reference sequence). The CDR3 is made up of 15 amino acids. This chain's CDR3 is CASSIEASATGELFF. The CDR3 DNA reads as TGTGCCAGTAGTATTGAGGCTAGCGCGACCGGGGAGCTGTTTTTT.

This clone was counted only a few times. The chain combines TRBV12-3 or TRBV12-4 with TRBJ1-4; unclear D gene. This CDR3 has 13 amino acids. Trimming took 5 bases from V and 8 from J, leaving 12 bases between them. The CDR3 region has the DNA TGTGCCAGCAGTGACGGGCCGGGGGAAAAACTGTTTTTT. Its protein product is CASSDGPGEKLFF.

V and J are TRBV7-8 and TRBJ2-3, with 9 bases matching TRBD2. Germline CDR1 SGHVS, CDR2 FQNEAQ. V shed 2 bases, J shed 2 bases, and the junction held 5 bases outside the gene matches. CDR3 length equals 16 residues. The CDR3 spells CASSLKSGGYTDTQYF. The CDR3 DNA is TGTGCCAGCAGCTTAAAGAGCGGGGGGTACACAGATACGCAGTATTTT.

This clone turned up a few times. This chain uses TRBV24-1 with TRBJ1-4; D is unclear. The ends were cut back, 1 base at V and 13 bases at J, with 30 bases in the middle. Germline CDR1 reads KGHDR; CDR2 reads SFDVKD. The CDR3 has 19 residues. CDR3 bases: TGTGCCACCAGTGATTTCAAAGGGAGGGTCCGATGGGTTCAGGATGGACTGTTTTTT. Its translation: CATSDFKGRVRWVQDGLFF.

The chain links TRBV5-1 to TRBJ1-1; D is perhaps TRBD1 (6 bases). V lost 4 bases, J lost 7 bases, and 20 bases lay in between. The CDR3 covers 15 residues. Per the germline V gene, CDR1 is SGHRS and CDR2 is YFSETQ. CDR3: CASSLSGAVEVEAFF. The CDR3 bases are TGCGCCAGCAGCCTTTCAGGGGCGGTCGAGGTTGAAGCTTTCTTT.

The chain carries TRBV3-1 (or the pseudogene TRBV3-2) and TRBJ2-3, with 9 bases identical to TRBD2. CDR3 length: 15 residues. Unmatched junction bases numbered 12, after V lost 4 bases and J lost 10 bases. Germline assignment: CDR1 LGHDT and CDR2 YNNKEL (reference sequence). CDR3 coding DNA: TGTGCCAGCAGCCGGGCGGGAGGGCCTGTTGATGCGCAGTATTTT. Residues: CASSRAGGPVDAQYF.

This chain links TRBV6-4 with TRBJ1-2, with TRBD1 matching 10 bases. CDR3 length: 14 amino acids. The ends lost 4 bases at V and 2 bases at J; junction bases unmatched: 1. The germline CDR1 and CDR2 sequences are MRHNA and SNTAGT. CDR3 in amino acids: CASSAGQGNYGYTF. In DNA, the CDR3 is TGTGCCAGCAGTGCGGGACAGGGGAACTATGGCTACACCTTC.

The CDR3 DNA reads TGTGCCAGCAGTGACAATCAAGAGACCCAGTACTTC. Its translation is CASSDNQETQYF. This chain connects TRBV6-6 to TRBJ2-5; D gene ambiguous. V gave up 5 bases and J gave up 2 bases, with 6 bases separating them. Germline assignment: CDR1 MNHNY and CDR2 SVGAGI (reference sequence). The CDR3 is 12 residues long.

This rearrangement joins TRBV7-2 to TRBJ2-3; the match to TRBD1 covers 8 bases. The V gene end was trimmed by 0 bases and the J gene end by 1 base; junction bases not matched to a gene: 3. Germline lookup yields CDR1 SGHTA and CDR2 FQGNSA. This CDR3 has 16 residues. This CDR3 is CASSLATGAGTDTQYF. The CDR3 region has the DNA TGTGCCAGCAGCTTAGCGACAGGGGCAGGCACAGATACGCAGTATTTT.

CDR3 protein: CASSLGLAGDEQFF. The CDR3 bases are TGTGCCAGCAGCTTGGGACTGGCCGGAGATGAGCAGTTCTTC. The chain joins TRBV5-4 to TRBJ2-1; no definite D call. Trimming removed 0 bases from V and 8 bases from J, with 12 bases in between. Germline assignment: CDR1 SGHNT and CDR2 YYREEE (reference sequence). The CDR3 runs to 14 residues. The full variable domain, in which reference TRBV5-4 and TRBJ2-1 provide the parts outside the CDR3, is ETGVTQSPTHLIKTRGQQVTLRCSSQSGHNTVSWYQQALGQGPQFIFQYYREEENGRGNFPPRFSGLQFPNYSSELNVNALELDDSALYLCASSLGLAGDEQFFGPGTRLTVL.

The V call is TRBV12-3 or TRBV12-4, the J call TRBJ1-3; TRBD1 matches at 7 bases. This CDR3 spans 13 amino acids. The CDR3 region has the DNA TGTGTCACCGGGGGACAGTCTGGAAACACCATATATTTT. Its protein is CVTGGQSGNTIYF.

The V gene is TRBV19, the J gene TRBJ2-1, with TRBD2 identical over 12 bases. Germline assignment: CDR1 LNHDA and CDR2 SQIVND (reference sequence). The CDR3 runs 16 residues. With V trimmed by 5 bases and J by 7 bases, 9 bases remained unmatched. CDR3 in DNA: TGTGCCAGTAGTTCTATGACTAGCGGGAGAGGGAATGAGCAGTTCTTC. Translating gives CASSSMTSGRGNEQFF.

The chain couples TRBV6-5 to TRBJ1-5, with D possibly matching TRBD1 (5 bases). The V gene lost 2 bases and the J gene lost 6 bases, with 17 bases spanning the gap. The CDR3 has 16 residues. CDR1 and CDR2 from the germline V gene are MNHEY and SVGAGI. CDR3 residues: CASSYNQGFSSQPQHF. The CDR3 DNA sequence: TGTGCCAGCAGTTACAATCAGGGTTTTAGTTCTCAGCCCCAGCATTTT.

The CDR3 loop reads CASSLSFGDWPYEQYF. The DNA of the CDR3 is TGTGCCAGCAGTTTATCGTTTGGAGATTGGCCCTACGAGCAGTACTTC. V is TRBV27 and J is TRBJ2-7; D uncertain. The V end was cut by 0 bases, the J end by 2 bases, with 14 bases between. This CDR3 is built from 16 residues. Germline CDR1 and CDR2: MNHEY and SMNVEV (reference sequence).

The chain combines TRBV29-1 with TRBJ2-7; 12 nucleotides align to TRBD1. V dropped 3 bases and J dropped 5; count of bases not matched to a gene: 5. The CDR3 is 14 amino acids. The germline V gene encodes CDR1 SQVTM and CDR2 ANQGSEA. Written as DNA, the CDR3 is TGCAGCGTTGATTTCGGGACAGGGGGCCACGAGCAGTACTTC. This encodes CSVDFGTGGHEQYF.